This entry describes one TCR beta chain. Its antigen specificity is not known. Per-base quality was not reported, and no clone a single base away is much larger than it. The sample belongs to a study of lymphopenia after photon versus proton radiotherapy (dated by TCRdb to the late 2010s). About the full investigation: The study compared the immunological effects of photon versus proton radiation therapy in patients with gastrointestinal tumors who developed high-grade lymphopenia. The 15 to 25 patients in the cohort had gastrointestinal tumors, were treated with either photon or proton therapy, and subsequently developed lymphopenia. The goal of the study was to characterize the differences between the two radiation modalities in how they affect the immune system. The full study reports these points: After the lymphocyte count nadir, photon-treated repertoires showed oligoclonal expansion, especially of CD8+ Temra cells, which drove the drop in diversity. Across the cohort, among patients who died, a greater drop in TCR diversity after the nadir was inversely correlated with overall survival time. Proton-treated patients stayed relatively stable during treatment, while photon-treated patients lost naive T cells and TCR diversity and gained effector/memory populations. The authors looked at the survival association only in patients who died, and they framed better survival with proton therapy as a possibility rather than a demonstrated result.

The library was prepared using the immunoSEQ multiplex PCR assay. T cell repertoires were profiled with deep sequencing of rearranged TCR beta loci together with multiparametric flow cytometry. TCRdb took this table from immuneACCESS and kept in-frame rearrangements with V and J called. Such tables lack part of the clones; where checked against another copy, unresolved V genes explain under half of the gap, and the rest is unexplained. The sample records 60,000 or so clones, about nine tenths of which are singletons. Together, the top ten hold 13% of the sample. CDR1 and CDR2 are drawn from the germline V gene: SGHVS, FNYEAQ. From its cysteine to its phenylalanine, the CDR3 spans 14 amino acids. Just CDR3 DNA is preserved here, 42 bases in frame from base 1. Between the V and J ends, shortened by 5 bases and 0 bases respectively, the junction contains 7 bases.

The source material was peripheral blood, sampled from a patient treated with proton-based radiotherapy. The chain is encoded by TRBV7-6 joined to TRBJ2-2; the D gene identity is not certain. This TCR derives from a man aged 80 or over with esophageal cancer. The CDR3 reads CASSGLSNTGELFF. DNA sequence: TGTGCCAGCAGCGGATTGTCGAACACCGGGGAGCTGTTTTTT.